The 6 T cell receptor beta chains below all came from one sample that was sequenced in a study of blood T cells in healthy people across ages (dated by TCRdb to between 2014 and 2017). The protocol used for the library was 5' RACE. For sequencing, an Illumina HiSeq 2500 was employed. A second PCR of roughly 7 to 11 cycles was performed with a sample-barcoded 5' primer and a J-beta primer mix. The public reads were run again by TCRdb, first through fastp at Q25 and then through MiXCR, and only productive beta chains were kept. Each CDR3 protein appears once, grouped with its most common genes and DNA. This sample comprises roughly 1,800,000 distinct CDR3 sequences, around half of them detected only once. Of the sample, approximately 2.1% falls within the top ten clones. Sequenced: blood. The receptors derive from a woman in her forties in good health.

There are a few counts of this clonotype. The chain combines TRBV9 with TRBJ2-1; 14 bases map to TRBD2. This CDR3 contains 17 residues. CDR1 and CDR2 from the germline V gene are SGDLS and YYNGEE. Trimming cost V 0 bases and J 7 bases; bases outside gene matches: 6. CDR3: CASSVGTSGGPGNEQFF. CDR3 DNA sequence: TGTGCCAGCAGCGTAGGGACTAGCGGGGGGCCGGGGAATGAGCAGTTCTTC.

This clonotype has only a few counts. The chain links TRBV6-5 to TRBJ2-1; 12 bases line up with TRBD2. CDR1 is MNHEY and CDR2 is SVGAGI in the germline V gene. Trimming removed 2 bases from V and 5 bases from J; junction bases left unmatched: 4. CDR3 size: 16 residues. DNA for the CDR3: TGTGCCAGCAGTTACAATCTAGCGGGGGGGAACAATGAGCAGTTCTTC. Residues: CASSYNLAGGNNEQFF.

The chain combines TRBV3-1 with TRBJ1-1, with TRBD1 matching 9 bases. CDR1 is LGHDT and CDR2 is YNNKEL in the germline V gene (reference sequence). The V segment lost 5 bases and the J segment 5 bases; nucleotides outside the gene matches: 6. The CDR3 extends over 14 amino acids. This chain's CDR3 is CASSLYRGRTEAFF. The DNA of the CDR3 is TGTGCCAGCAGCTTATACAGGGGGCGAACTGAAGCTTTCTTT.

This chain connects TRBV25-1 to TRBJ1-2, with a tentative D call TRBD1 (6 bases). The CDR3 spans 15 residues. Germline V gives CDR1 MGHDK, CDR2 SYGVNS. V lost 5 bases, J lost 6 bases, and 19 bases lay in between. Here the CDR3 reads CASSPGGQLINGYTF. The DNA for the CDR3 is TGTGCCAGCAGTCCCGGGGGGCAGTTGATAAATGGCTACACCTTC.

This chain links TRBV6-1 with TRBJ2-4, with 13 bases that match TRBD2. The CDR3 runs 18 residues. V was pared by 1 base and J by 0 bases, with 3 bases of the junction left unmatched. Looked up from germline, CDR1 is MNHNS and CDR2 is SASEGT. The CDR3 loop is CASSEGLAGGEAKNIQYF. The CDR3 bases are TGTGCCAGCAGTGAAGGACTAGCGGGGGGCGAAGCCAAAAACATTCAGTACTTC.

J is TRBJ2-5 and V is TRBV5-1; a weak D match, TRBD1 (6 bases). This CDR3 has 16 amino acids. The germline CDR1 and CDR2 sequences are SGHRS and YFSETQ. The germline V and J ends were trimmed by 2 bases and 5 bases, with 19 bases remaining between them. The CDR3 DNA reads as TGCGCCAGCAGCTTTCCCCCGGGACACTCTAGGGAGACCCAGTACTTC. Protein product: CASSFPPGHSRETQYF. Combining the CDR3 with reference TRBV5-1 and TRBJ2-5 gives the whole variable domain KAGVTQTPRYLIKTRGQQVTLSCSPISGHRSVSWYQQTPGQGLQFLFEYFSETQRNKGNFPGRFSGRQFSNSRSEMNVSTLELGDSALYLCASSFPPGHSRETQYFGPGTRLLVL.